The source of this T cell receptor (beta chain) is a study of blood T cell repertoires in COVID-19. Study information: From the United States, Italy and Spain came samples of acute and convalescent COVID-19. T cells, B-cell-depleted T cells, or PBMCs supplied cDNA or gDNA.

The CDR3 consists of 15 residues. Losses at the gene ends were 4 bases for V and 0 bases for J; bases not matched to a gene: 7. Looked up from germline, CDR1 is SGHKS and CDR2 is YYEKEE (reference sequence). Methods used by the authors: Estimation of nucleated cell counts relied on the amplification of reference gene primers. Profiled with immunoSEQ multiplex PCR; TCRdb holds only in-frame clones, not every one. V, J and clone size were drawn from that table, and D and trimming were deduced from the DNA. This table holds 200,000 to 300,000 clones, about 82% found once. Sequencing used peripheral blood. This clonotype was obtained from an older woman with active or convalescent COVID-19. The chain is built from TRBV5-5 and TRBJ2-7, with 7 bases that match TRBD1. In DNA, the CDR3 is TGTGCCAGCAGCCTTAGACAGGGATTCTCCTACGAGCAGTACTTC. This gives the protein CASSLRQGFSYEQYF.